This T cell receptor (beta chain) was recovered during a study of CD8+ T cells in alopecia areata. Extraction and reverse transcription of RNA yielded cDNA as the sequencing template. Profiled with immunoSEQ multiplex PCR; TCRdb holds only in-frame clones, not every one. This repertoire shows around 97,000 clones, roughly half found once; its top ten account for roughly 9%. Germline V lookup: CDR1 MNHEY, CDR2 SMNVEV (reference sequence). Trimming took 5 bases from V and 7 from J; bases not matched to a gene: 7. CDR3 length: 14 amino acids. The clonotype was recovered from a human donor in good health. V gene TRBV27 combines with J gene TRBJ2-1; TRBD1 matches 8 bases. The sample was CD4+ T cells sorted from blood. The chain's CDR3 is CASSARTGRNEQFF. CDR3 DNA sequence: TGTGCCAGCAGTGCACGGACAGGGAGGAATGAGCAGTTCTTC.